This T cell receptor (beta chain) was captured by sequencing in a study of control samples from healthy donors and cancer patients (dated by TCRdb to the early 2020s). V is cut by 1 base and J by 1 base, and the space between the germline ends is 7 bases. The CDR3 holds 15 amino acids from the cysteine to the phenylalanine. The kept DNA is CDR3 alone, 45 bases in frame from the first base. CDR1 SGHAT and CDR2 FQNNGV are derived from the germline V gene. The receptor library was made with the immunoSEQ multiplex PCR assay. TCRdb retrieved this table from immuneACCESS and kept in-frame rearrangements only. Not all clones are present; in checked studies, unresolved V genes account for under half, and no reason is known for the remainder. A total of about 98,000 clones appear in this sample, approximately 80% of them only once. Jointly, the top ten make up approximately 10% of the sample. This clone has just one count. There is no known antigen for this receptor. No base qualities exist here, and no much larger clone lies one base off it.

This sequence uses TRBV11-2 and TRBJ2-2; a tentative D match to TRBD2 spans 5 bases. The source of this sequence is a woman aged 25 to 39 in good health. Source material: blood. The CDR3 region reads CASSLAGLNTGELFF. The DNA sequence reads TGTGCCAGCAGCTTAGCGGGGTTGAACACCGGGGAGCTGTTTTTT.